The rows below give T cell receptor beta chains drawn from one sample of a study of a mutant IDH1 vaccine in newly diagnosed glioma. The protocol was immunoSEQ multiplex PCR, while the TCRdb copy is restricted to in-frame clones and leaves out a portion. In the table there are about 26,000 clones, roughly 80% of which are singletons. The antigens for these receptors are not known. Material: PBMCs, obtained from a glioma patient whose treatment included an IDH1 peptide vaccine. The receptors stem from a man aged 40-50 years with glioma. Some clones in this sample may be carry-over from other donors' samples. Both conserved end residues are part of each CDR3. D genes are given only for firm matches. The size of a clone is reported for some rows only, either as once, few or many, or as a class for expanded clones.

D,V,J,size,CDR3,DNA
-,TRBV27,TRBJ1-2,-,CASSLSVGYTF,TGTGCCAGCAGTTTATCGGTCGGCTACACCTTC
-,TRBV19,TRBJ2-5,-,CATRSETQYF,TGTGCCACGAGGTCGGAGACCCAGTACTTC
-,TRBV5-4,TRBJ2-5,-,CASRSQGRETQYF,TGTGCCAGCAGATCCCAGGGACGAGAGACCCAGTACTTC
TRBD1,TRBV20-1,TRBJ2-7,-,CSVQGAYEQYF,TGCAGTGTACAGGGGGCCTACGAGCAGTACTTC
TRBD1,TRBV27,TRBJ2-1,-,CASSLRGTGFNEQFF,TGTGCCAGCAGTTTACGCGGGACAGGGTTCAATGAGCAGTTCTTC
TRBD1,TRBV7-2,TRBJ1-3,-,CASSNDRGSGNTIYF,TGTGCCAGCAGCAACGACAGGGGATCTGGAAACACCATATATTTT
TRBD1,TRBV7-8,TRBJ1-1,-,CASSTGTGDVFTEAFF,TGTGCCAGCAGCACCGGGACAGGGGATGTATTCACTGAAGCTTTCTTT
TRBD2,TRBV5-6,TRBJ2-5,-,CASSLELAGLKETQYF,TGTGCCAGCAGCTTGGAGCTAGCGGGGTTGAAAGAGACCCAGTACTTC
-,TRBV7-2,TRBJ1-2,-,CASSFLQGSAPNYGYTF,TGTGCCAGCAGCTTCTTACAGGGCTCTGCTCCTAACTATGGCTACACCTTC
TRBD1,TRBV7-2,TRBJ2-7,-,CASSKGPGQGATAYEQYF,TGTGCCAGCAGCAAAGGTCCTGGACAGGGGGCGACGGCCTACGAGCAGTACTTC
TRBD2,TRBV18,TRBJ2-1,-,CASSPRHSGGKYNEQFF,TGTGCCAGCTCACCCCGCCATAGCGGGGGGAAATACAATGAGCAGTTCTTC
-,TRBV5-4,TRBJ1-5,-,CASSPEIDQPQHF,TGTGCCAGCAGCCCAGAGATTGATCAGCCCCAGCATTTT
-,TRBV10-3,TRBJ1-2,-,CAISEMGGGYTF,TGTGCCATCAGTGAGATGGGGGGCGGCTACACCTTC
TRBD1,TRBV4-2,TRBJ1-2,-,CASSQVTGVGGYGYTF,TGTGCCAGCAGCCAAGTTACAGGGGTAGGAGGCTATGGCTACACCTTC
TRBD1,TRBV5-5,TRBJ2-2,-,CASSLPSGTANTGELFF,TGTGCCAGCAGCCTCCCATCCGGGACAGCGAACACCGGGGAGCTGTTTTTT
TRBD1,TRBV6-5,TRBJ1-2,-,CASRGQGDYGYTF,TGTGCCAGCAGAGGACAGGGCGACTATGGCTACACCTTC
-,TRBV5-1,TRBJ1-1,-,CASSTAGTVMRDTEAFF,TGCGCCAGCAGCACCGCCGGGACGGTAATGAGGGACACTGAAGCTTTCTTT
-,TRBV6-6,TRBJ2-7,-,CASTQGFGEQYF,TGTGCCAGCACTCAGGGGTTTGGGGAGCAGTACTTC
-,TRBV2,TRBJ1-1,-,CASSALRAGSTEAFF,TGTGCCAGCAGTGCTCTTCGCGCAGGGAGCACTGAAGCTTTCTTT
-,TRBV7-2,TRBJ1-2,-,CASSTQGSLIGYTF,TGTGCCAGCAGCACACAGGGTTCTCTCATCGGCTACACCTTC
-,TRBV7-2,TRBJ2-7,once,CASSSWEQYEQYF,TGTGCCAGCAGCTCATGGGAGCAGTACGAGCAGTACTTC
-,TRBV19,TRBJ1-5,-,CASSWGRMSNQPQHF,TGTGCCAGTAGTTGGGGGCGTATGAGCAATCAGCCCCAGCATTTT
-,TRBV7-3,TRBJ2-5,-,CASSLQGPETQYF,TGTGCCAGCAGCTTACAGGGGCCAGAGACCCAGTACTTC
-,TRBV27,TRBJ1-1,-,CASSPRLAPRTEAFF,TGTGCCAGCAGTCCCCGATTAGCCCCAAGGACTGAAGCTTTCTTT
-,TRBV4-1,TRBJ1-1,-,CASSYRANTEAFF,TGCGCCAGCAGTTACAGGGCGAACACTGAAGCTTTCTTT
TRBD2,TRBV13,TRBJ2-5,-,CASSPLPSGGGQGTQYF,TGTGCCAGCAGCCCCCTCCCTAGCGGGGGAGGCCAAGGGACCCAGTACTTC
-,TRBV21-1,TRBJ1-6,few,CASSKKQGTHNSPLHF,TGTGCCAGCAGCAAAAAACAGGGGACTCACAATTCACCCCTCCACTTT
TRBD1,TRBV5-1,TRBJ1-5,-,CASSESTGGFNQPQHF,TGCGCCAGCAGCGAATCGACAGGGGGCTTCAATCAGCCCCAGCATTTT
-,TRBV4-3,TRBJ2-5,-,CASSQGVRETQYF,TGCGCCAGCAGCCAAGGAGTAAGAGAGACCCAGTACTTC
TRBD1,TRBV30,TRBJ1-2,-,CAWSATGSNYGYTF,TGTGCCTGGAGTGCGACAGGGAGTAACTATGGCTACACCTTC
-,TRBV6-6,TRBJ1-1,-,CAISTANTEAFF,TGTGCCATCTCGACAGCGAACACTGAAGCTTTCTTT
-,TRBV2,TRBJ2-7,-,CASNTPTSYEQYF,TGTGCCAGCAATACACCAACTTCCTACGAGCAGTACTTC
-,TRBV11-1,TRBJ1-1,-,CASSFGGNTEAFF,TGTGCCAGCAGCTTTGGGGGGAACACTGAAGCTTTCTTT
TRBD1,TRBV7-9,TRBJ2-7,-,CASSQGTGSYEQYF,TGTGCCAGCAGCCAGGGGACAGGGTCCTACGAGCAGTACTTC
-,TRBV19,TRBJ1-1,-,CASSDRPRTEAFF,TGTGCCAGTAGTGACAGGCCGAGGACTGAAGCTTTCTTT
TRBD1,TRBV30,TRBJ2-3,-,CAWSVQRQGSDTQYF,TGTGCCTGGAGTGTACAACGACAGGGATCAGATACGCAGTATTTT
TRBD1,TRBV15,TRBJ2-7,-,CATSRDRINYEQYF,TGTGCCACCAGCAGGGACAGGATTAATTACGAGCAGTACTTC
TRBD1,TRBV7-9,TRBJ1-6,-,CASSLTGGSPLHF,TGTGCCAGCAGCTTGACAGGGGGTTCACCCCTCCACTTT